A single T cell receptor beta chain is shown here with its context. The method was immunoSEQ multiplex PCR; TCRdb's version includes in-frame clones alone and lacks a portion of them. The sample lists 65,000 to 95,000 clones, 95% to 98% occurring once. V lost 4 bases, J lost 0 bases, and 13 bases lay in between. Germline loops: CDR1 MNHNS, CDR2 SASEGT. This CDR3 comprises 16 residues. The data derive from a study of technical replicates of blood from several donors. The V gene is TRBV6-1, the J gene TRBJ2-1; D perhaps matches TRBD2 (5 bases). This clonotype originated in a human donor in good health. The sample taken for sequencing was T cells isolated from PBMCs. The chain's CDR3 is CASSAPAESSYNEQFF. The CDR3 region has the DNA TGTGCCAGCAGTGCCCCAGCGGAGAGCTCCTACAATGAGCAGTTCTTC.